This TCR beta chain derives from a study of human versus mouse CDR3 diversity and MHC coevolution. Study in general: Each sample yielded about 0.6 x 10^7 to 1.8 x 10^7 valid reads.

Germline CDR1 is MNHNY and CDR2 is SVGAGI (reference sequence). The ends lost 5 bases at V and 4 bases at J; junction bases unmatched: 7. CDR3 length: 15 residues. Only in-frame clones appear in the TCRdb table, and some are missing; sequencing was by immunoSEQ multiplex PCR. The table has 50,000 to 70,000 clones, about 93% seen once. Of note for this clone: Its target is not known.

Study findings and constraints: By iCHAO1, human TCR beta clonotypes numbered 1.5 million to 2 million, the most.

Sequenced sample: naive CD4+ T cells from blood. The subset here: CD45RO-negative CD62L-positive naive CD4 T cells. This chain joins TRBV6-6 and TRBJ1-1, with 10 bases that match TRBD1. This clonotype was obtained from a person aged 55 to 70 in good health. As DNA, the CDR3 is TGTGCCAGCAGTGGATCGGACAGGGGGATCACTGAAGCTTTCTTT. Translating it yields CASSGSDRGITEAFF.